This T cell receptor (beta chain) comes out of a study of T cell responses to AZD1222 COVID-19 vaccine. CDR1 is KGHSH, CDR2 LQKENI, per germline. The CDR3 extends over 16 amino acids. The V gene end was trimmed by 3 bases and the J gene end by 1 base; junction bases not matched to a gene: 7. This clone was detected once. The target antigen is unknown. TCRdb keeps only in-frame clones here, not all; method: immunoSEQ multiplex PCR. The table lists approximately 110,000 clones, around 90% of them singletons, with around 13% in the top ten. Regarding the study as a whole: Among the donors, most were white British and more were female, and clonal diversity was possibly underestimated.

This chain joins TRBV18 and TRBJ2-3; 7 nucleotides match TRBD1. The TCR sequence derives from an adult in good health. The sequences come from peripheral blood, collected on day 0 of MenACWY control vaccination. The CDR3 loop reads CASSPPLTGGTDTQYF. The CDR3 nucleotides read TGTGCCAGCTCACCGCCACTTACAGGGGGCACAGATACGCAGTATTTT.